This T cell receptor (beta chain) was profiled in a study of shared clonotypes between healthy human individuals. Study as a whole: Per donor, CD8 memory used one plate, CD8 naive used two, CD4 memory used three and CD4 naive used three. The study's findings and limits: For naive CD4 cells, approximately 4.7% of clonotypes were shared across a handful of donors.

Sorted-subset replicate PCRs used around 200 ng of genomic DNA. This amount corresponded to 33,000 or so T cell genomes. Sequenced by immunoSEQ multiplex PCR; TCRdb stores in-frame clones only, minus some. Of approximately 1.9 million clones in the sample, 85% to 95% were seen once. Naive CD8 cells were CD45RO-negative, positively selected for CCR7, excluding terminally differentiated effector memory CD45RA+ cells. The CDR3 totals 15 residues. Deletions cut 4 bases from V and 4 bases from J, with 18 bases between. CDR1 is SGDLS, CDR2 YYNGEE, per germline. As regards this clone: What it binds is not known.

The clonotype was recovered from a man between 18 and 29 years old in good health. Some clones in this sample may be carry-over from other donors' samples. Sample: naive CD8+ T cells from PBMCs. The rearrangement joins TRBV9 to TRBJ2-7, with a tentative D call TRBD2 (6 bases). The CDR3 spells CASSPGVAVGYEQYF. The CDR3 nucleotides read TGTGCCAGCAGCCCCGGGGTAGCGGTGGGGTACGAGCAGTACTTC.